This T cell receptor (beta chain) is from a study of beta chain features in type 1 diabetes. The study's findings and limits: A potential influence of HLA type upon TCRB rearrangement remained unresolved herein.

This clone was seen at least ten times. Its antigen is as yet unknown. What was sequenced were expressed TCRB transcripts, since all of the isolated RNA had been reverse transcribed. TCRdb keeps only in-frame clones here, not all; method: immunoSEQ multiplex PCR. Found here are 130,000 to 150,000 clones, 8.5% to 12% of them singletons; the top ten hold under 1.5%. Trimming cost V 3 bases and J 5 bases, with 5 bases left between them. This CDR3 is 11 amino acids long. This chain uses TRBV23-1 with TRBJ2-7; D remains ambiguous. TRBV23-1 qualifies as an ORF whose function is uncertain. Sequencing was performed on naive CD4+ T cells from blood. This TCR came from a man younger than 35 in good health. The CDR3 DNA sequence: TGCGCCAGCAGTCAGCGCCACGAGCAGTACTTC. Residues: CASSQRHEQYF.